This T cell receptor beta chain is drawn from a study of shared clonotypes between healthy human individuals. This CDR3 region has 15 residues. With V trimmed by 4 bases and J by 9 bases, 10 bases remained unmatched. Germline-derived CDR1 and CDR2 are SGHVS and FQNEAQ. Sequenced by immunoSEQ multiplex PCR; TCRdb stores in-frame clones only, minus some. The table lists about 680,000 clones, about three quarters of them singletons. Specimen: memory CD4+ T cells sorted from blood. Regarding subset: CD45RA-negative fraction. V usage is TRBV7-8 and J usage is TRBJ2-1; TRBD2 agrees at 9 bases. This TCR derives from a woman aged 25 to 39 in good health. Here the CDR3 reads CASSSPRGRAGEQFF. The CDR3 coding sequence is TGTGCCAGCAGCTCCCCCCGCGGGAGGGCCGGTGAGCAGTTCTTC. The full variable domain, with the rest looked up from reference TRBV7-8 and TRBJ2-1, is GAGVSQSPRYKVAKRGQDVALRCDPISGHVSLFWYQQALGQGPEFLTYFQNEAQLDKSGLPSDRFFAERPEGSVSTLKIQRTQQEDSAVYLCASSSPRGRAGEQFFGPGTRLTVL.